The clone carrying this T cell receptor (beta chain) was recorded a few times. The antigen is unknown. The table came from immunoSEQ multiplex PCR; TCRdb's copy has only in-frame clones and leaves some out. The table lists some 100,000 clones, 88% of them singletons. This record belongs to a study of cytomegalovirus exposure and HLA in healthy donors. Overall study: The approximately 720 first-cohort repertoires and the roughly 120 validation repertoires shared the same platform, a later analysis reported.

Study-level points and caveats: Three CMV-associated chains proved CMV antigen-specific in vitro. Cytomegalovirus status was reportedly diagnosed by the classifier with high specificity and sensitivity. The listing of 150 or so TCR beta chains classed them as cytomegalovirus-associated.

CDR3 length: 14 residues. V was clipped by 1 base and J by 8 bases; unmatched bases: 3. The germline CDR1 and CDR2 sequences are SGHNT and YYREEE (reference sequence). V and J are TRBV5-4 and TRBJ1-6; 7 bases fit TRBD1. The sample consisted of PBMCs. The clonotype was recovered from a woman in her late teens or twenties in good health and CMV-seronegative. CDR3 nucleotide sequence: TGTGCCAGCAGCTTGTTGGGACAGTATTCACCCCTCCACTTT. This sequence encodes CASSLLGQYSPLHF.